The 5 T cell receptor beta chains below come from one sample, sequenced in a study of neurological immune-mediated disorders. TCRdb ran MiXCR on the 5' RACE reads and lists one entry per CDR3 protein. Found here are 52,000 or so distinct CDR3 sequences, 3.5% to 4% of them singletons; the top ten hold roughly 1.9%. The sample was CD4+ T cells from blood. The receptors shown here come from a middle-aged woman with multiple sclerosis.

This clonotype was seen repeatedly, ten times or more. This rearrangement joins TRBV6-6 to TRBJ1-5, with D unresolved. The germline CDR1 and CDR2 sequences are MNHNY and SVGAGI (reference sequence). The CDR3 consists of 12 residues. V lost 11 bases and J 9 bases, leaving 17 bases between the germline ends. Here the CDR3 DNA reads TGTGCCGCCCGGCCGGGTGAGGGGCCCCAGCATTTT. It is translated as CAARPGEGPQHF.

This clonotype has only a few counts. CDR3 bases: TGTGCCAGCAGCCAAGATTTGGCAGGGGGAAACTATGGCTACACCTTC. Its translation: CASSQDLAGGNYGYTF. The V call is TRBV3-1, the J call TRBJ1-2; 7 bases are shared with TRBD1. Germline V CDR1 and CDR2: LGHDT, YNNKEL (reference sequence). There are 16 residues in the CDR3. Unmatched junction bases numbered 6, after V lost 0 bases and J lost 2 bases.

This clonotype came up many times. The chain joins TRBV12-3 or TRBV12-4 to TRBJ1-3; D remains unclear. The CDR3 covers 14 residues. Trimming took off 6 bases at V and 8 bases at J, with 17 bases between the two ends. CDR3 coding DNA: TGTGCCAGCAGCCCATTCGCGGGCAGAGACACCATATATTTT. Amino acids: CASSPFAGRDTIYF.

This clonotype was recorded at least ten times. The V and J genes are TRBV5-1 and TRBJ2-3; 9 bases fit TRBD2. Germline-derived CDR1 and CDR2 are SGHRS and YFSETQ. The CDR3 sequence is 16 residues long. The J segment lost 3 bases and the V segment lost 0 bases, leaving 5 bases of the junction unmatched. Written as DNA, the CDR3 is TGCGCCAGCAGCTTGGCGGGCGGGGGGGCGACAGATACGCAGTATTTT. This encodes CASSLAGGGATDTQYF.

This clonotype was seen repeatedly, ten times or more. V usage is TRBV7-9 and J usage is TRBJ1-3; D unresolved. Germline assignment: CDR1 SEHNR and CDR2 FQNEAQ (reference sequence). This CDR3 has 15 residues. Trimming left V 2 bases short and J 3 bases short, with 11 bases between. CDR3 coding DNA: TGTGCCAGCAGCTTATCCGGCGGCGTTGGAAACACCATATATTTT. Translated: CASSLSGGVGNTIYF.